The T cell receptor beta chain under discussion was sequenced for a study of cytomegalovirus exposure and HLA in healthy donors. Study-wide findings and caveats: Most TCR sequences showed up rarely, but some public TCRs showed up in many donors.

Separate from the approximately 670-subject first cohort, the roughly 120-subject validation cohort was the one that the donors belonged to. Germline V gene lookup returns CDR1 SNHLY and CDR2 FYNNEI. The V and J ends lost 3 bases and 4 bases respectively, with 15 bases between them. The CDR3 runs 15 residues. With regard to this clone: Antigen specificity is unknown.

The data were produced by immunoSEQ multiplex PCR, yet TCRdb's version contains in-frame clones alone and is incomplete. The sample lists 150,000 to 250,000 clones; 81% were seen once. The TCR sequence derives from a woman in her 30s in good health and CMV-seronegative. Sequenced material: PBMCs. The V gene is TRBV2, the J gene TRBJ1-1; TRBD1 is a possible D gene (5 bases). CDR3 coding DNA: TGTGCCAGCAGTGAGTTAGAAACAGGCGGCACTGAAGCTTTCTTT. Translating gives CASSELETGGTEAFF.